What follows are 20 T cell receptor beta chains derived from one specimen sequenced in a study of blood T cell repertoires in COVID-19. The repertoire was sequenced with immunoSEQ multiplex PCR; TCRdb's copy has only in-frame clones and lacks some. The sample records 250,000 to 300,000 clones, approximately 79% being singletons. Sequencing was done on a sample of PBMCs or T cells enriched from blood (not recorded which). These receptors originate from a man aged 30 to 39 with acute COVID-19.

V usage is TRBV9 and J usage is TRBJ2-1, with 10 bases identical to TRBD2. Germline V gives CDR1 SGDLS, CDR2 YYNGEE. The CDR3 contains 15 residues. V lost 3 bases, J lost 9 bases, and 9 bases stayed unmatched. The CDR3 loop reads CASSGRTSGGREQFF. The CDR3 DNA reads TGTGCCAGCAGCGGCCGGACTAGCGGAGGGCGTGAGCAGTTCTTC.

The chain employs TRBV14 and TRBJ1-1; TRBD1 might be the D (5 bases). Germline CDR1 is SGHDN and CDR2 is FVKESK. The CDR3 covers 15 residues. The V end lost 0 bases, the J end lost 7 bases, and 15 bases lay between the germline ends. The CDR3 nucleotides read TGTGCCAGCAGCCAAGATGTAATCCCTCAGGGTGAAGCTTTCTTT. Translated: CASSQDVIPQGEAFF.

The chain has TRBV10-2 and TRBJ2-7; 7 bases line up with TRBD2. Per germline, CDR1 WSHSY and CDR2 SAAADI. V dropped 2 bases and J dropped 7; count of bases not matched to a gene: 8. There are 14 residues in the CDR3. Written as DNA, the CDR3 is TGCGCCAGCAGTGAGCTATGGGGAGGGGAAGAGCAGTACGTC. Encoded protein: CASSELWGGEEQYV.

The J gene is TRBJ1-2, the V gene TRBV27; TRBD1 agrees at 8 bases. CDR3 size: 15 residues. After removal of 5 bases from V and 4 bases from J, the junction contained 9 bases not matched to a gene. CDR1 is MNHEY, CDR2 SMNVEV, per germline (reference sequence). Here the CDR3 DNA reads TGTGCCAGCAGTCCCCGGACAGGGCTCAGCTATGGCTACACCTTC. Translated: CASSPRTGLSYGYTF.

The genes are TRBV21-1 and TRBJ2-7; the table's D call, TRBD1, was not checked against the DNA. TRBV21-1 is deemed a pseudogene. The CDR3 is made up of 13 amino acids. The CDR3 reads CARPGTGGSESYV. The CDR3 region has the DNA TGTGCCAGGCCCGGGACAGGGGGCTCCGAGTCGTACGTC.

V usage is TRBV23-1 and J usage is TRBJ1-5; no definite D call. TRBV23-1 is recorded as an ORF, its role being uncertain. CDR3 length: 10 amino acids. V lost 8 bases to trimming and J lost 5 bases, with 4 bases between them. CDR3 residues: CASLDQPQHF. CDR3 bases: TGCGCCAGCCTCGATCAGCCCCAGCATTTT.

This clone turned up a few times. The chain has TRBV10-2 and TRBJ1-1, with no clear D. Trimming stripped 4 bases from V and 0 bases from J, with 6 bases between. The CDR3 is 13 residues long. CDR1 is WSHSY, CDR2 SAAADI, per germline. The CDR3 nucleotides are TGCGCCAGCAGTGCGGGAGTGAACACTGAAGCTTTCTTT. Its protein product is CASSAGVNTEAFF.

The chain recombines TRBV6-5 with TRBJ2-3; 8 bases map to TRBD2. The germline gives CDR1 MNHEY, CDR2 SVGAGI. With V trimmed by 1 base and J by 1 base, 4 bases remained unmatched. This CDR3 spans 16 amino acids. The CDR3: CASSYWAGGRTDTQYF. The CDR3 DNA reads as TGTGCCAGCAGTTACTGGGCGGGGGGACGCACAGATACGCAGTATTTT.

The chain is built from TRBV6-5 and TRBJ2-2; the D is unclear. CDR3 size: 13 residues. V lost 7 bases and J lost 1, with 7 bases in between. Germline CDR1 MNHEY, CDR2 SVGAGI. The CDR3 region is CASNNMNTGELFF. The CDR3 DNA sequence: TGTGCCAGCAACAATATGAACACCGGGGAGCTGTTTTTT.

The chain links TRBV24-1 to TRBJ2-2, with a weak D call TRBD1 (5 bases). Trimming left V 4 bases short and J 4 bases short, with 12 bases between. From germline, CDR1 is KGHDR and CDR2 SFDVKD. The CDR3 covers 15 residues. CDR3 DNA: TGTGCCACCAGTGAGCCCGGACAAATCACCGGGGAGCTGTTTTTT. Its protein product is CATSEPGQITGELFF.

This rearrangement joins TRBV29-1 to TRBJ1-4, with 7 bases matching TRBD1. V shed 0 bases, J shed 8 bases, and the junction held 9 bases outside the gene matches. The CDR3 length is 15 residues. Germline lookup yields CDR1 SQVTM and CDR2 ANQGSEA. In nucleotides, the CDR3 is TGCAGCGTTGAAGATTCGGAGGGGGCAAGGGAAAAACTGTTTTTT. Translation gives CSVEDSEGAREKLFF.

This clone was seen only a few times. The chain couples TRBV6-4 to TRBJ2-3; 8 nucleotides align to TRBD2. V trimming: 4 bases; J trimming: 2 bases; junction bases outside the gene matches: 2. The germline CDR1 and CDR2 sequences are MRHNA and SNTAGT. The CDR3 runs to 14 residues. The CDR3, as DNA: TGTGCCAGCAGTGCGGGGGGGCCCACAGATACGCAGTATTTT. Its translation is CASSAGGPTDTQYF.

This chain joins TRBV12-3 or TRBV12-4 and TRBJ1-5; weak D call: TRBD1 (6 bases). This CDR3 spans 13 amino acids. V lost 7 bases, J lost 3 bases, and 10 bases lay in between. CDR3 region: CASTGQFNQPQHF. The CDR3 nucleotides read TGTGCCAGCACCGGACAGTTCAATCAGCCCCAGCATTTT.

This chain links TRBV9 with TRBJ2-5; 8 bases map to TRBD2. J was trimmed by 10 bases and V by 4 bases; bases with no gene match: 9. The CDR3 has 13 residues. Germline V CDR1 and CDR2: SGDLS, YYNGEE. The CDR3 sequence: CASSSTSERGQYF. The DNA for the CDR3 is TGTGCCAGCAGCTCGACTAGCGAAAGGGGCCAGTACTTC.

The genes are TRBV4-1 and TRBJ1-6; no clear D. V dropped 0 bases and J dropped 9 bases, with 12 bases sitting between them. There are 15 residues in the CDR3. Germline values: CDR1 MGHRA, CDR2 YSYEKL. The chain's CDR3 is CASSQDQRFTSPLHF. Here the CDR3 DNA reads TGCGCCAGCAGCCAAGATCAACGGTTTACTTCACCCCTCCACTTT.

The rearrangement uses TRBV6-5 and TRBJ1-2; D may be TRBD1 (6 bases). The CDR3 totals 14 residues. The V gene's germline CDR1 is MNHEY and CDR2 SVGAGI. Trimming took off 7 bases at V and 6 bases at J, with 18 bases between the two ends. CDR3 in DNA: TGTGCCAGCACCGAAGGGAACAGGGAGAATGGCTACACCTTC. Translation: CASTEGNRENGYTF.

This clone was detected only a few times. The J gene is TRBJ1-2, the V gene TRBV15; 8 nucleotides line up with TRBD1. The trim removed 2 bases at V and 4 bases at J, leaving 3 bases unmatched. This CDR3 contains 14 residues. Germline V gene data show CDR1 as LNHNV and CDR2 as YYDKDF (reference sequence). This CDR3 reads CATSRTGTGYGYTF. In nucleotides, the CDR3 is TGTGCCACCAGCAGAACAGGGACAGGCTATGGCTACACCTTC.

V is TRBV6-5 and J is TRBJ2-2, with TRBD1 matching over 8 bases. Germline loops: CDR1 MNHEY, CDR2 SVGAGI. Germline trimming cut 2 bases from V and 4 bases from J; bases unmatched to any gene: 6. The CDR3 consists of 16 residues. CDR3 residues: CASSYDRGRLTGELFF. DNA of the CDR3: TGTGCCAGCAGTTACGACAGGGGAAGGCTCACCGGGGAGCTGTTTTTT.

The V call is TRBV18, the J call TRBJ2-7, with D possibly matching TRBD2 (6 bases). V gave up 3 bases and J gave up 2 bases, with 17 bases separating them. Germline V gene lookup returns CDR1 KGHSH and CDR2 LQKENI. This CDR3 contains 16 residues. The chain's CDR3 is CASSPGLRGKAYEQYV. The CDR3 nucleotides read TGTGCCAGCTCACCCGGCCTTCGGGGGAAAGCCTACGAGCAGTACGTC.

The chain uses TRBV28 and TRBJ1-1, with unresolved D. The CDR3 is made up of 14 amino acids. CDR1 is MDHEN and CDR2 is SYDVKM in the germline V gene. V was cut by 2 bases and J by 6 bases, with 13 bases left in between. The CDR3 spells CASSLSQARAEAFF. For the CDR3, the DNA is TGTGCCAGCAGTTTAAGTCAGGCGAGGGCTGAAGCTTTCTTT.